This TCR beta chain stems from a study of OX40 agonist ivuxolimab in advanced cancers. Study results and limitations: Low clonal expansion, among the lowest seen, marked partial responders at 0.1-3.0 mg/kg. Expanded clones belonging to CD8+ T cells outnumbered, on average, those of CD4+. By week 6 at 0.1 to 3.0 mg/kg, blood CD4+ and CD8+ T cells had expanded clonally.

A word on this clone: Its antigen remains unknown.

The table came from immunoSEQ multiplex PCR; TCRdb's copy has only in-frame clones and leaves some out. The sample includes around 22,000 clones, around 85% of them seen just once. This CDR3 spans 15 amino acids. Germline V gene data show CDR1 as SGDLS and CDR2 as YYNGEE. The ends lost 4 bases at V and 0 bases at J; junction bases unmatched: 3. The receptor comes from an adult with an advanced solid tumor such as melanoma, head and neck, liver or kidney cancer. The chain has TRBV9 and TRBJ1-4; 7 bases align to TRBD1. The sequences come from CD4+ or CD8+ T cells sorted from blood, collected in a trial of the OX40 agonist ivuxolimab. This chain's CDR3 is CASSRQGTTNEKLFF. The CDR3 DNA reads as TGTGCCAGCAGCAGACAGGGCACAACTAATGAAAAACTGTTTTTT.